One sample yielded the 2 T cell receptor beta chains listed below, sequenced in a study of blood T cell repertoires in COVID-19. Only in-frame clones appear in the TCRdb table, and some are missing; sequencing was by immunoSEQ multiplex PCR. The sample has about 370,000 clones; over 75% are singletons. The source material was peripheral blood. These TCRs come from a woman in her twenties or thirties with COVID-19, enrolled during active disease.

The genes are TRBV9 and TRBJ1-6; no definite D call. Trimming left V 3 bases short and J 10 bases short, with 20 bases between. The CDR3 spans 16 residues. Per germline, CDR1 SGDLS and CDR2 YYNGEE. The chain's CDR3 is CASSAYGDPTGSPLHF. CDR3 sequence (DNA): TGTGCCAGCAGCGCTTACGGGGATCCAACGGGGTCACCCCTCCACTTT.

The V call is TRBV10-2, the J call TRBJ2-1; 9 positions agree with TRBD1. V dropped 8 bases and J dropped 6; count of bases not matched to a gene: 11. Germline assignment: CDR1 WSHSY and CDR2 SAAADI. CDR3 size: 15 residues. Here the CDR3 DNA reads TGCGCCAGCCTTTTCCACAGGGGGCCGAGCAATGAGCAGTTCTTC. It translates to CASLFHRGPSNEQFF.